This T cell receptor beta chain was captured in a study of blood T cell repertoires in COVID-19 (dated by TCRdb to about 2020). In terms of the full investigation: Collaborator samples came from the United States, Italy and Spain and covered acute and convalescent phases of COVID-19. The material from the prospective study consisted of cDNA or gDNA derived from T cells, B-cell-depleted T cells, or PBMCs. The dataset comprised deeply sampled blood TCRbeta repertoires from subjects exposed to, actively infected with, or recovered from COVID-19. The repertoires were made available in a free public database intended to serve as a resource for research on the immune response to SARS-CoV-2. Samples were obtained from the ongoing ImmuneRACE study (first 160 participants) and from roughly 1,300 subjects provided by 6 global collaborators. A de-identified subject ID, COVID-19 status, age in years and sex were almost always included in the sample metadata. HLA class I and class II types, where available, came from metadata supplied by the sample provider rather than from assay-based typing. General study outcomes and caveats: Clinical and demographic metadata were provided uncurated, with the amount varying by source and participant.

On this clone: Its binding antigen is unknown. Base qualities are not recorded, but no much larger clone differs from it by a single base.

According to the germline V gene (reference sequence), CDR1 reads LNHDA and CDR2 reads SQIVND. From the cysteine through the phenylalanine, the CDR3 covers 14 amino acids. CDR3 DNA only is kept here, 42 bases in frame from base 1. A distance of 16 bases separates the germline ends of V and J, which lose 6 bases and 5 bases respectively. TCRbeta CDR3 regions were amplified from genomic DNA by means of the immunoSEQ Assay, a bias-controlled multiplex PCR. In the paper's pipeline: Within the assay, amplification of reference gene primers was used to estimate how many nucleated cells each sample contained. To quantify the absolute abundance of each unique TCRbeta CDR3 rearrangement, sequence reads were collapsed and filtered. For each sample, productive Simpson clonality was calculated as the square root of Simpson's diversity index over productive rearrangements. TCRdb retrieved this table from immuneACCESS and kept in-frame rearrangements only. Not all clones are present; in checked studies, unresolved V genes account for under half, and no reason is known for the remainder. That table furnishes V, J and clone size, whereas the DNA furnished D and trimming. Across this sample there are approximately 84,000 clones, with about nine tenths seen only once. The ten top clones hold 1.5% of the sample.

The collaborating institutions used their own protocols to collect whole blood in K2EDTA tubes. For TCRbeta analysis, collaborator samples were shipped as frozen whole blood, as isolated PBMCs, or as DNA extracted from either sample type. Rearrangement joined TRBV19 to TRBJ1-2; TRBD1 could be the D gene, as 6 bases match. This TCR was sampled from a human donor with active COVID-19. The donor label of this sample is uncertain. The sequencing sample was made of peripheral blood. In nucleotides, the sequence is TGTGCCAGTAGCTGGGGCCAGGGGCAATATGGCTACACCTTC. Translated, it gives CASSWGQGQYGYTF.